The following is a T cell receptor (beta chain) sequence with its context. Antigen: not known. Germline lookup yields CDR1 SQVTM and CDR2 ANQGSEA. The CDR3 contains 15 residues. V shed 5 bases and J shed 12 bases, with 26 bases lying between them. Generated by immunoSEQ multiplex PCR, the TCRdb table keeps only in-frame clones and is missing some. Of tens of thousands of clones in the sample, about 92% were seen once. These data belong to a study of chemoradiotherapy in HPV16-positive cancers. The study's findings and limits: In HPV16-positive patients, HPV-responsive T-cell expansion tracked better recurrence-free survival. Non-HPV-specific T cells did not expand in tumors during treatment, whereas candidate HPV-specific clones and E7-related motifs did.

Repeated repertoire sampling spanned the course of chemoradiotherapy. The chain is built from TRBV29-1 and TRBJ2-1; D may be TRBD1 or TRBD2 (5 bases each). The receptor was isolated from a human donor with HPV-associated anogenital cancer. The specimen comprised blood, sampled from a patient who underwent chemoradiotherapy. CDR3 region: CSVPTGRLKAYAQFF. The DNA of the CDR3 is TGCAGCGTTCCTACGGGGCGTCTCAAGGCGTATGCGCAGTTCTTC.